This T cell receptor beta chain was documented in a study of radiation and T cells in renal cell carcinoma. Notes on this clone: The target antigen is unknown.

CDR3 size: 15 residues. CDR1 and CDR2 from the germline V gene are SGHNT and YYREEE (reference sequence). V was pared by 0 bases and J by 3 bases, with 13 bases between. As to time point: baseline pretreatment blood. The sample's treatment: 15 Gy SBRT to primary tumor, nephrectomy 4 weeks later. Serial blood draws occurred at baseline and 2 and 4 weeks post-SBRT. This renal cell carcinoma was of the clear cell type. Notes on the study in general: From baseline, blood top tumor clonotypes peaked at 2 weeks post-radiation.

The repertoire was sequenced with immunoSEQ multiplex PCR; TCRdb's copy has only in-frame clones and lacks some. The table records about 150,000 clones, approximately 90% of them present only once. This sequence joins TRBV5-4 and TRBJ2-7, with D tentatively TRBD1 (5 bases). The sequences come from blood, collected from a patient whose treatment included radiotherapy and nephrectomy. This receptor was obtained from a woman between 45 and 60 years old with renal cell carcinoma. In DNA form, the CDR3 reads TGTGCCAGCAGCTTGGGGGGTAGGGGTGACTACGAGCAGTACTTC. Residues: CASSLGGRGDYEQYF.